This T cell receptor beta chain was observed in a study of shared clonotypes between healthy human individuals. The CDR3 extends over 14 amino acids. Germline V CDR1 and CDR2: WNHNN, SYGVQD (reference sequence). V shed 8 bases and J shed 4 bases, with 18 bases lying between them. Positive CCR7 selection of CD45RO-negative cells yielded the naive CD8 cells, and terminally differentiated effector memory CD45RA+ cells were excluded. Sequencing was performed with immunoSEQ multiplex PCR; in TCRdb, only in-frame clones are kept and a portion is missing. Altogether 800,000 or so clones are present, around 96% being singletons, with the ten largest covering over 0.2%.

The origin of this receptor is a man between 25 and 39 years old in good health. Sample: naive CD8+ T cells sorted from blood. The chain combines TRBV10-1 with TRBJ2-7; tentatively, D is TRBD2 (5 bases). The CDR3 DNA reads TGCGCCAGCTCGGCAACGGGAATGGTTTACGAGCAGTACTTC. This codes for CASSATGMVYEQYF.